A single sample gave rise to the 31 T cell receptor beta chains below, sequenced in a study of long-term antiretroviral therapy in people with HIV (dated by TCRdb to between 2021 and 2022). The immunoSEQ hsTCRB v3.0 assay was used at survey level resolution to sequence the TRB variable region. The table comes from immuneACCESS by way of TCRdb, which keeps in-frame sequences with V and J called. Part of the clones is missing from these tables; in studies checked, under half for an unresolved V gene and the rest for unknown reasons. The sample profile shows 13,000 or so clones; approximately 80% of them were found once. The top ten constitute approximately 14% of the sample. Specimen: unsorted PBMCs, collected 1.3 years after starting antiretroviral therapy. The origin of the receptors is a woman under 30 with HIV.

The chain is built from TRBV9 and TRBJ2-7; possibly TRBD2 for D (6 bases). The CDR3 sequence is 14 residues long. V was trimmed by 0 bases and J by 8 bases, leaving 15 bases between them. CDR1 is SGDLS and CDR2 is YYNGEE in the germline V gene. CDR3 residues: CASSVEYRGGKQYF. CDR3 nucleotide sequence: TGTGCCAGCAGCGTAGAATACCGTGGAGGGAAGCAGTACTTC.

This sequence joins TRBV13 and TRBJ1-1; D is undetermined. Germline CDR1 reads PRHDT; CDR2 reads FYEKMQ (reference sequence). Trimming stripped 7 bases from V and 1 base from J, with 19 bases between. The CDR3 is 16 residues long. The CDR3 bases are TGTGCCAGCACGACTGACGTTGTAAAACAGAACACTGAAGCTTTCTTT. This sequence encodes CASTTDVVKQNTEAFF.

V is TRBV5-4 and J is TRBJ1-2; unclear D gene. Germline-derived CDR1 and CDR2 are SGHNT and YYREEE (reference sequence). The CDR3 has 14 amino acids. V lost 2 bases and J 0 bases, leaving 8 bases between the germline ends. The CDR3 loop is CASSFDGANYGYTF. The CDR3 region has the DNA TGTGCCAGCAGCTTTGACGGAGCTAACTATGGCTACACCTTC.

The chain's CDR3 is CASSWTSGGVEQFF. The CDR3 nucleotides read TGTGCCAGCAGTTGGACTAGCGGGGGCGTCGAGCAGTTCTTC. The V call is TRBV27, the J call TRBJ2-1, with TRBD2 matching over 13 bases. The V gene's germline CDR1 is MNHEY and CDR2 SMNVEV (reference sequence). Unmatched junction bases numbered 4, after V lost 4 bases and J lost 10 bases. This CDR3 region has 14 residues.

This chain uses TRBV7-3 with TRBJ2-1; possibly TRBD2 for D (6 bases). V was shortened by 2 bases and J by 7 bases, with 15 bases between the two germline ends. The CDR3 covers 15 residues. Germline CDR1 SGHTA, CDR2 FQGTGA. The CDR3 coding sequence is TGTGCCAGCAGCTTAGCGCCGGGACTTTTAAATGAGCAGTTCTTC. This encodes CASSLAPGLLNEQFF. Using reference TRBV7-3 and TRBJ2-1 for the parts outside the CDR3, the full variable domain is GAGVSQTPSNKVTEKGKYVELRCDPISGHTALYWYRQSLGQGPEFLIYFQGTGAADDSGLPNDRFFAVRPEGSVSTLKIQRTERGDSAVYLCASSLAPGLLNEQFFGPGTRLTVL.

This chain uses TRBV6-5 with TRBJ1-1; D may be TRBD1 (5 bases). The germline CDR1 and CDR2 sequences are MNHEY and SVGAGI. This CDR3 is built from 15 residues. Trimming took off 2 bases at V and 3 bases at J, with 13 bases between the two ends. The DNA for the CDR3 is TGTGCCAGCAGTTACGGGGGATCTTCGGACACTGAAGCTTTCTTT. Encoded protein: CASSYGGSSDTEAFF.

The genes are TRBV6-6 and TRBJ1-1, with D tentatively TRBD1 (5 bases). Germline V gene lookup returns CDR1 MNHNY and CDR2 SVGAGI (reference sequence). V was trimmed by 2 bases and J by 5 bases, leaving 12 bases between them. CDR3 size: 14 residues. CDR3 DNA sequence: TGTGCCAGCAGTTACAGTATCGAGGGGACTGAAGCTTTCTTT. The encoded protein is CASSYSIEGTEAFF.

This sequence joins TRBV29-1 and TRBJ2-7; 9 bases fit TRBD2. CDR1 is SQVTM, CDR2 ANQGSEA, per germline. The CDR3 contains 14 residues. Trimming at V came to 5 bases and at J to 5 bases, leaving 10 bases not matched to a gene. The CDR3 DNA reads TGCAGCGTTTACGTCCAAGCGGGAGGCGACGAGCAGTACTTC. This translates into CSVYVQAGGDEQYF.

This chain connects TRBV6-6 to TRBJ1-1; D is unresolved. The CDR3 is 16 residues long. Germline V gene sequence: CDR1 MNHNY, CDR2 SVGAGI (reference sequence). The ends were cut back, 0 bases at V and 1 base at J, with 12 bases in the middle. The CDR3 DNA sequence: TGTGCCAGCAGTTACTCGAGAGTAGTTGGGAACACTGAAGCTTTCTTT. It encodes CASSYSRVVGNTEAFF.

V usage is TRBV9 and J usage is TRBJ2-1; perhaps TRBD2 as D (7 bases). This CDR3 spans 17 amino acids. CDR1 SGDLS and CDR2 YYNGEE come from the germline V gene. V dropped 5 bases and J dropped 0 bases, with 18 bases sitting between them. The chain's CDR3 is CASSEFGGPSSYNEQFF. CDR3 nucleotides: TGTGCCAGCAGTGAATTCGGGGGGCCGAGCTCCTACAATGAGCAGTTCTTC.

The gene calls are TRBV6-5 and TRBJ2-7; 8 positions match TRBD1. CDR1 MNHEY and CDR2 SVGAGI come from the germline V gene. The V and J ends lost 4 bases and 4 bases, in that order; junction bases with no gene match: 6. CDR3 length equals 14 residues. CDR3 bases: TGTGCCAGCAGTTCGGTAGGACAGGGATACGAGCAGTACTTC. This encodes CASSSVGQGYEQYF.

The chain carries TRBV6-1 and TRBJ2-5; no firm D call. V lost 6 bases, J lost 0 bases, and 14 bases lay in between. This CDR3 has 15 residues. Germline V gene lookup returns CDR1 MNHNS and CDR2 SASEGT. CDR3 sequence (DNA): TGTGCCAGCAGCCCACGCGACCCGTACCAAGAGACCCAGTACTTC. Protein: CASSPRDPYQETQYF.

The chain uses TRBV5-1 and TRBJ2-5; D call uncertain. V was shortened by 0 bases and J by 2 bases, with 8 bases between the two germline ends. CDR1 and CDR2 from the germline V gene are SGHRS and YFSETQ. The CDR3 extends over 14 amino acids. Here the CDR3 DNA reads TGCGCCAGCAGCTTGGATGCAAGACAAGAGACCCAGTACTTC. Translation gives CASSLDARQETQYF. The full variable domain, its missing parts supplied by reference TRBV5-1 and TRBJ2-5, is KAGVTQTPRYLIKTRGQQVTLSCSPISGHRSVSWYQQTPGQGLQFLFEYFSETQRNKGNFPGRFSGRQFSNSRSEMNVSTLELGDSALYLCASSLDARQETQYFGPGTRLLVL.

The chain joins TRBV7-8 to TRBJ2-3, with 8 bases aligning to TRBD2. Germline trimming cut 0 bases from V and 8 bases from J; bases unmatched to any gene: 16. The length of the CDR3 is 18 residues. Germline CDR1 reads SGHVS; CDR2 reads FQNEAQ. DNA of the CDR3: TGTGCCAGCAGCTTAGCGCGGAATTTGCGGGAGGCATTGGGTACGCAGTATTTT. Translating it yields CASSLARNLREALGTQYF.

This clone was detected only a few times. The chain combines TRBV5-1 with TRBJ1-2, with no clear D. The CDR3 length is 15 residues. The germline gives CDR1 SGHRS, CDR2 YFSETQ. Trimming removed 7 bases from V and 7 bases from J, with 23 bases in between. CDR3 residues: CASHTGWADFSGYTF. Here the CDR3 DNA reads TGCGCCAGCCACACGGGCTGGGCAGACTTCTCTGGCTACACCTTC.

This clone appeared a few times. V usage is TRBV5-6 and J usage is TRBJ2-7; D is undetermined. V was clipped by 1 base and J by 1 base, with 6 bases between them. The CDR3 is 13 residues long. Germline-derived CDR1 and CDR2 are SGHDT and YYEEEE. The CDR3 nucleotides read TGTGCCAGCAGCTTGTACGGATCCTACGAGCAGTACTTC. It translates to CASSLYGSYEQYF. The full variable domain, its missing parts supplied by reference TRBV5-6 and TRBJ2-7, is DAGVTQSPTHLIKTRGQQVTLRCSPKSGHDTVSWYQQALGQGPQFIFQYYEEEERQRGNFPDRFSGHQFPNYSSELNVNALLLGDSALYLCASSLYGSYEQYFGPGTRLTVT.

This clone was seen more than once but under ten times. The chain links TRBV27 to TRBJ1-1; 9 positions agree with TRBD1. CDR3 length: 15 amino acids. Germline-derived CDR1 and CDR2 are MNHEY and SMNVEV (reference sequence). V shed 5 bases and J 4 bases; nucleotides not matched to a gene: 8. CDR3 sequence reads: CASSVIQGAGTEAFF. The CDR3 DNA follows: TGTGCCAGCAGTGTGATACAGGGGGCAGGCACTGAAGCTTTCTTT.

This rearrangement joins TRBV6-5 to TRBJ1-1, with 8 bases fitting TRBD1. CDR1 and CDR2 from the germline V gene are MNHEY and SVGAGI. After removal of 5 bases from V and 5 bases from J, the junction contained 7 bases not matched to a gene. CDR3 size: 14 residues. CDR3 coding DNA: TGTGCCAGCAGTCACAGGGGGGTGAGAACTGAAGCTTTCTTT. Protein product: CASSHRGVRTEAFF.

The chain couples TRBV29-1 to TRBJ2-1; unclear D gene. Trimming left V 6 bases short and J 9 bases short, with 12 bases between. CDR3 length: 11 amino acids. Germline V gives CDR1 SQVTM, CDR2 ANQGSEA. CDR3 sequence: CSVWSSGEQFF. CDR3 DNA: TGCAGCGTCTGGAGTTCTGGTGAGCAGTTCTTC.

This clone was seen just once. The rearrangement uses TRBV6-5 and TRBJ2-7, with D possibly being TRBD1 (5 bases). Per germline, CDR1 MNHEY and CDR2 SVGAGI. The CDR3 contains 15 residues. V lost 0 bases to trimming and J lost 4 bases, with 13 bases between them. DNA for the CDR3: TGTGCCAGCAGTTACTCGCCAGGGTATCCTTACGAGCAGTACTTC. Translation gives CASSYSPGYPYEQYF.

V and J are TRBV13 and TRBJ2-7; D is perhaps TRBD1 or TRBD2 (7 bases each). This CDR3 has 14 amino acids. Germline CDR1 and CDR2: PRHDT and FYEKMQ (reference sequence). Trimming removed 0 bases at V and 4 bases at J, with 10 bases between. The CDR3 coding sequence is TGTGCCAGCAGCTTAGGCAGGGGGGGATACGAGCAGTACTTC. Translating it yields CASSLGRGGYEQYF.

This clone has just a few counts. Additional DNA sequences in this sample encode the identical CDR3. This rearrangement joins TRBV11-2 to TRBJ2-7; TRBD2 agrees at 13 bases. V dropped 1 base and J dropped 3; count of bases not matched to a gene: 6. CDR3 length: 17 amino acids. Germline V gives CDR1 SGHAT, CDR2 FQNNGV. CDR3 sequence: CASSLGPLAGGSYEQYF. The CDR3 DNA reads TGTGCCAGCAGCTTAGGGCCACTAGCGGGGGGGAGCTACGAGCAGTACTTC.

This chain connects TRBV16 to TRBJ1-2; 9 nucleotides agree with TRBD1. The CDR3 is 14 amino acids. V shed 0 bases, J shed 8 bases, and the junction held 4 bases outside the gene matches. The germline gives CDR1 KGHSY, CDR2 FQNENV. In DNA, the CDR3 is TGTGCCAGCAGCCAATCTAACAGGGGGCAAGGCTACACCTTC. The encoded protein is CASSQSNRGQGYTF.

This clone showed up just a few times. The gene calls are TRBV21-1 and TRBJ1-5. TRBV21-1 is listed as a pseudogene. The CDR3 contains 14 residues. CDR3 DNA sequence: TGTGCCAACCCGGGACCGGGGGTCAATCAGCCCCAGCATTTT. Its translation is CANPGPGVNQPQHF.

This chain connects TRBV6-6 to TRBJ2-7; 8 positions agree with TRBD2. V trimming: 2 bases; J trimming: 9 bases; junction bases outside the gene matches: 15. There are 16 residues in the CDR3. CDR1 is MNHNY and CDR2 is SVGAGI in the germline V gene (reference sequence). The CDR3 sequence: CASSYDRLASPHGQYF. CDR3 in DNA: TGTGCCAGCAGTTACGATCGACTAGCGTCTCCGCACGGGCAGTACTTC.

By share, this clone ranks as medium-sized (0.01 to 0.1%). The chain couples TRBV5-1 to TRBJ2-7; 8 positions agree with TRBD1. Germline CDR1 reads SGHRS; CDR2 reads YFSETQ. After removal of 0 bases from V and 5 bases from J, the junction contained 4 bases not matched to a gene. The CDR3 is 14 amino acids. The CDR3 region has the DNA TGCGCCAGCAGCTTGGCCGGACAGGGAGACGAGCAGTACTTC. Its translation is CASSLAGQGDEQYF.

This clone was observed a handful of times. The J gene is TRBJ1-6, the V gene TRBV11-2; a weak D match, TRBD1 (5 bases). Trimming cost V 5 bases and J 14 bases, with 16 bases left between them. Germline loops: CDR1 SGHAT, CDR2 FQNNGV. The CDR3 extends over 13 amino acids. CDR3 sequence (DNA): TGTGCCAGCAGCCTCTTTAGGGGCAGGGCCCTCCACTTT. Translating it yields CASSLFRGRALHF.

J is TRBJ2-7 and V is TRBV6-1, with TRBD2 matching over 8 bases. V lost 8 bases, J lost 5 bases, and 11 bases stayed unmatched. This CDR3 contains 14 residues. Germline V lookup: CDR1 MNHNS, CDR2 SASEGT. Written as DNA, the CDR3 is TGTGCCAGCTCTGGGACTAGTCAGGAGGACGAGCAGTACTTC. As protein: CASSGTSQEDEQYF.

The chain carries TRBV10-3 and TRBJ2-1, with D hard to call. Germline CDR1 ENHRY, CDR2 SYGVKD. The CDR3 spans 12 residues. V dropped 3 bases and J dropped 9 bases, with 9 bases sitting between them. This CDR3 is CAISDLRVEQFF. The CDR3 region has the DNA TGTGCCATCAGTGACCTCCGGGTTGAGCAGTTCTTC.

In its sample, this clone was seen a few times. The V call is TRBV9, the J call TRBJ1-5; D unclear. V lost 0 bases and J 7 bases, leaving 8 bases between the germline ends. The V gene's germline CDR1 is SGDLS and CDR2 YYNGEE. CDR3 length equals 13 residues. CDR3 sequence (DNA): TGTGCCAGCAGCGTAGGATCCGGCCAGCCCCAGCATTTT. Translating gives CASSVGSGQPQHF.

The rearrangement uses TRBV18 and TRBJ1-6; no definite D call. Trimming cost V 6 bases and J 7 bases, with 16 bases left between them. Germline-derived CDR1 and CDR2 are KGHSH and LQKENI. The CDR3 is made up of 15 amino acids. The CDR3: CASSPDAVGNSPLHF. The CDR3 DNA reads TGTGCCAGCTCGCCCGACGCGGTCGGGAATTCACCCCTCCACTTT.